A single sample is the source of the 21 T cell receptor beta chains below, sequenced in a study of CD8+ T cells in alopecia areata. Treatment meaning: oral pan-JAK inhibitor, 5-10 mg twice daily. Extracted from the samples, RNA was reverse transcribed into cDNA to serve as the sequencing template. Assay: immunoSEQ multiplex PCR; the TCRdb copy retains only in-frame clones and omits some. The sample gives roughly 92,000 clones, approximately 70% of which show up once; approximately 15% is in the top ten. Sequences were derived from CD8+ T cells sorted from blood, sampled at approximately week 45, from a patient treated with tofacitinib. The receptors were sampled from a human donor with alopecia areata.

The genes are TRBV9 and TRBJ1-1; D perhaps matches TRBD1 (5 bases). The CDR3 is 15 amino acids. The V end lost 4 bases, the J end lost 4 bases, and 17 bases lay between the germline ends. From germline, CDR1 is SGDLS and CDR2 YYNGEE. The CDR3 DNA follows: TGTGCCAGCAGCTACGACAGCGTGGGTGCCACTGAAGCTTTCTTT. Translating it yields CASSYDSVGATEAFF. Variable domain in full (rest from reference TRBV9 and TRBJ1-1): DSGVTQTPKHLITATGQRVTLRCSPRSGDLSVYWYQQSLDQGLQFLIQYYNGEERAKGNILERFSAQQFPDLHSELNLSSLELGDSALYFCASSYDSVGATEAFFGQGTRLTVV.

The chain links TRBV10-3 to TRBJ1-1; D unclear. Per germline, CDR1 ENHRY and CDR2 SYGVKD. There are 12 residues in the CDR3. V lost 8 bases and J lost 4, with 11 bases in between. The CDR3 DNA sequence: TGTGCCATCGCCCTTGGTCCCACTGAAGCTTTCTTT. Its translation: CAIALGPTEAFF.

The V gene is TRBV11-2, the J gene TRBJ2-7; the D call may be TRBD1 or TRBD2 (7 bases each). This CDR3 is 14 amino acids long. Germline V lookup: CDR1 SGHAT, CDR2 FQNNGV. CDR3 DNA sequence: TGTGTCACAGGGGAGGGGTTGAACCACTACGAGCAGTACTTC. Its translation is CVTGEGLNHYEQYF.

The CDR3 is CAWSAGLGTYEQYF. The CDR3 nucleotides read TGTGCCTGGAGTGCCGGGCTCGGGACCTACGAGCAGTACTTC. The J gene is TRBJ2-7, the V gene TRBV30; D might be TRBD2 (5 bases). CDR1 and CDR2 (germline): GTSNPN, SVGIG (reference sequence). V lost 1 base and J 2 bases, leaving 12 bases between the germline ends. The length of the CDR3 is 14 residues.

The rearrangement uses TRBV29-1 and TRBJ1-4, with a possible D match to TRBD1 (6 bases). The CDR3 is made up of 13 amino acids. CDR1 and CDR2 (germline): SQVTM, ANQGSEA. V was cut by 6 bases and J by 4 bases, with 12 bases left in between. The CDR3 bases are TGCAGCGTGGCAGGGGTGGGTAATGAAAAACTGTTTTTT. The encoded protein is CSVAGVGNEKLFF.

The CDR3 reads CASSGGQGAVGYTF. The DNA of the CDR3 is TGTGCCAGCAGCGGAGGACAGGGGGCGGTTGGCTACACCTTC. The gene calls are TRBV9 and TRBJ1-2; TRBD1 matches at 11 bases. The V gene end was trimmed by 3 bases and the J gene end by 7 bases; junction bases not matched to a gene: 5. Germline V gene sequence: CDR1 SGDLS, CDR2 YYNGEE. There are 14 residues in the CDR3.

This chain joins TRBV7-8 and TRBJ1-5; possible D gene TRBD1, 6 bases. Germline loops: CDR1 SGHVS, CDR2 FQNEAQ. V was pared by 6 bases and J by 4 bases, with 16 bases between. This CDR3 contains 15 residues. CDR3 protein: CASREGDGLNQPQHF. The CDR3 region has the DNA TGTGCCAGCAGGGAGGGGGACGGACTAAATCAGCCCCAGCATTTT.

The V call is TRBV20-1, the J call TRBJ1-1; maybe TRBD1 (6 bases). Germline lookup yields CDR1 DFQATT and CDR2 SNEGSKA (reference sequence). The ends were cut back, 7 bases at V and 10 bases at J, with 13 bases in the middle. The CDR3 consists of 10 residues. Here the CDR3 DNA reads TGCAGTGTCAGGGGCTTGGGAGCTTTCTTT. It codes for CSVRGLGAFF.

The chain couples TRBV6-1 to TRBJ1-5; TRBD1 matches 8 bases. CDR3 length: 15 residues. V lost 7 bases to trimming and J lost 3 bases; unmatched junction nucleotides: 8. Germline CDR1 MNHNS, CDR2 SASEGT. CDR3 in amino acids: CASNPTGVANQPQHF. The CDR3 bases are TGTGCCAGCAACCCGACAGGGGTCGCCAATCAGCCCCAGCATTTT.

This CDR3 reads CASSPGTEYEQYF. The CDR3 DNA reads as TGTGCCAGCAGCCCCGGGACAGAATACGAGCAGTACTTC. The chain couples TRBV6-5 to TRBJ2-7; 7 bases are a match to TRBD1. This CDR3 is 13 amino acids long. V shed 6 bases and J 4 bases; nucleotides not matched to a gene: 6. The germline gives CDR1 MNHEY, CDR2 SVGAGI.

In regard to this clone: This CDR3 is also generated by other DNA sequences in the sample. The CDR3 is CASSQDRGTYEQYF. The CDR3 DNA follows: TGCGCCAGCAGCCAAGATAGGGGGACCTACGAGCAGTACTTC. This chain connects TRBV4-3 to TRBJ2-7, with D possibly matching TRBD1 (6 bases). V lost 0 bases to trimming and J lost 2 bases, with 8 bases between them. The length of the CDR3 is 14 residues. The germline V gene has CDR1 LGHNA and CDR2 YSLEER.

The chain couples TRBV10-1 to TRBJ2-7; TRBD2 is a possible D gene (5 bases). The CDR3 loop spans 13 amino acids. Germline V gene sequence: CDR1 WNHNN, CDR2 SYGVQD (reference sequence). Deletions cut 3 bases from V and 7 bases from J, with 13 bases between. The CDR3 loop is CASSEYTTREQYF. The DNA of the CDR3 is TGCGCCAGCAGTGAATACACAACTAGGGAGCAGTACTTC.

The rearrangement joins TRBV29-1 to TRBJ2-5; D uncertain. With the DNA end fitting TRBJ2-7 better, the J assignment may be wrong. This CDR3 comprises 12 residues. CDR1 is SQVTM, CDR2 ANQGSEA, per germline. The DNA for the CDR3 is TGCAGCGTTGAAGATCGAGGCTACGAGCAGTACTTC. Amino acid sequence: CSVEDRGYEQYF.

The rearrangement joins TRBV9 to TRBJ1-5; maybe TRBD1 (6 bases). V was cut by 4 bases and J by 2 bases, with 13 bases left in between. The CDR3 covers 15 residues. Germline loops: CDR1 SGDLS, CDR2 YYNGEE. The DNA of the CDR3 is TGTGCCAGCAGCCCAGAAGGGGGTGGCAATCAGCCCCAGCATTTT. Amino acid sequence: CASSPEGGGNQPQHF.

The genes are TRBV30 and TRBJ1-1; D is undetermined. Germline CDR1 is GTSNPN and CDR2 is SVGIG (reference sequence). With 0 bases removed from V and 1 base from J, the gap between germline ends came to 6 bases. The CDR3 contains 13 residues. The CDR3 spells CAWSVLRNTEAFF. The CDR3 nucleotides read TGTGCCTGGAGTGTACTTAGGAACACTGAAGCTTTCTTT.

The rearrangement uses TRBV5-6 and TRBJ2-1, with D possibly called TRBD1 or TRBD2 (6 bases each). The germline V and J ends were trimmed by 3 bases and 7 bases, with 11 bases remaining between them. CDR1 is SGHDT, CDR2 YYEEEE, per germline. This CDR3 region has 13 residues. Here the CDR3 DNA reads TGTGCCAGCAGCTCGATAGGGGGGAATGAGCAGTTCTTC. It encodes CASSSIGGNEQFF.

This chain links TRBV12-5 with TRBJ2-1; D remains ambiguous. V was trimmed by 1 base and J by 8 bases, leaving 9 bases between them. The CDR3 covers 13 residues. Germline V gene data show CDR1 as LGHNT and CDR2 as FRNRAP. CDR3 sequence reads: CASGLEILDEQFF. For the CDR3, the DNA is TGTGCTAGTGGTTTGGAAATCTTGGATGAGCAGTTCTTC.

The V gene is TRBV29-1, the J gene TRBJ1-2; D is possibly TRBD1 (5 bases). Trimming took off 4 bases at V and 8 bases at J, with 11 bases between the two ends. The germline V gene has CDR1 SQVTM and CDR2 ANQGSEA. This CDR3 is 11 amino acids long. The CDR3 reads CSVAGDRGYTF. The CDR3 nucleotides are TGCAGCGTTGCGGGGGACCGCGGCTACACCTTC.

The J gene is TRBJ2-7, the V gene TRBV21-1; the tabulated D call, TRBD1, remains unverified against the DNA. TRBV21-1 is a pseudogene. The CDR3 extends over 15 amino acids. The CDR3 DNA reads as TGTGCCAGCAGCCCCCCTGGGCAGGAACGTGGCGAGCAGTACTTC. Protein product: CASSPPGQERGEQYF.

The CDR3 region has the DNA TGTGCCAGCAGCTTATCCGGGACAGGGGACAATCAGCCCCAGCATTTT. It is translated as CASSLSGTGDNQPQHF. The gene calls are TRBV7-9 and TRBJ1-5; 10 nucleotides line up with TRBD1. CDR1 and CDR2 from the germline V gene are SEHNR and FQNEAQ (reference sequence). The CDR3 extends over 16 amino acids. With 2 bases clipped from V and 3 bases from J, the junction kept 4 bases outside the gene matches.

This clone has a handful of counts. The gene calls are TRBV9 and TRBJ2-5, with 8 bases matching TRBD2. Unmatched junction bases numbered 12, after V lost 1 base and J lost 4 bases. The germline V gene has CDR1 SGDLS and CDR2 YYNGEE. The CDR3 is 17 amino acids. The CDR3 sequence: CASSVSGRGLALETQYF. For the CDR3, the DNA is TGTGCCAGCAGCGTAAGTGGACGAGGACTAGCTTTAGAGACCCAGTACTTC.